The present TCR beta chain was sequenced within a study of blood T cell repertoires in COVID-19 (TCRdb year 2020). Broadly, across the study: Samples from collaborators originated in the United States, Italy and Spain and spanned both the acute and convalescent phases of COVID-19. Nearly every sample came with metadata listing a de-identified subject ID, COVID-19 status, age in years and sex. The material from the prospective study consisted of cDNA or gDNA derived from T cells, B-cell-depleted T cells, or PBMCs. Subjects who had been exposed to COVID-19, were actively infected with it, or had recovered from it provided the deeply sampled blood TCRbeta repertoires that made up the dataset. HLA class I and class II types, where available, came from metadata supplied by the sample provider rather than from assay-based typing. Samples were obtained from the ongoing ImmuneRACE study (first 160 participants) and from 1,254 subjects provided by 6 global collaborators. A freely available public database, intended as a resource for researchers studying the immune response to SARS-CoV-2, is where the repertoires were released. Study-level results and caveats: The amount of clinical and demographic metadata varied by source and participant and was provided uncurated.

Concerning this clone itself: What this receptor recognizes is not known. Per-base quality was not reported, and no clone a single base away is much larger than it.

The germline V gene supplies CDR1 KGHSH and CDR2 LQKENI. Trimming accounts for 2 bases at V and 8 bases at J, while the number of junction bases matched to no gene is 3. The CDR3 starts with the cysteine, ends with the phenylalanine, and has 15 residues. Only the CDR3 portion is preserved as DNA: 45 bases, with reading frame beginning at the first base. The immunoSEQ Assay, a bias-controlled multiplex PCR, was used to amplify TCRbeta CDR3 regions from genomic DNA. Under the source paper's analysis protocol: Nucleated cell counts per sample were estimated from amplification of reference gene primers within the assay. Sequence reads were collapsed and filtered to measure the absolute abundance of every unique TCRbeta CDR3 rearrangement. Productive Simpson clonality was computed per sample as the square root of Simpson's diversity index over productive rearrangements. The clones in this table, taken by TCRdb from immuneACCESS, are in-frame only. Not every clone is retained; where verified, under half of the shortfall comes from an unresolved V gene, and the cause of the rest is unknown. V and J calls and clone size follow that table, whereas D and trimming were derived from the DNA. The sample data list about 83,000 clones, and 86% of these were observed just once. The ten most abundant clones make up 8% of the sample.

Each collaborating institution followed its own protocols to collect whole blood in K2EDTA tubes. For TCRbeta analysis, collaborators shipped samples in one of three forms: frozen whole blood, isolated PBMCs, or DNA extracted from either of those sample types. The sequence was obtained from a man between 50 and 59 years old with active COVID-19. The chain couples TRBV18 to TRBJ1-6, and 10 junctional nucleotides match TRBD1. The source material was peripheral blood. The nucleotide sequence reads TGTGCCAGCTCACCAAGGACAGGGGGTGATTCACCCCTCCACTTT. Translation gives CASSPRTGGDSPLHF.